A single sample gave rise to the 22 T cell receptor beta chains below, sequenced in a study of beta chain features in type 1 diabetes. Findings and caveats of the study: Among all four CD4+ subsets, Type 1 diabetes patients had TCRB CDR3s that were moderately but significantly shorter.

Antigens for these TCRs are unknown. The sequenced template was cDNA made from the entire isolated RNA. Sequenced by immunoSEQ multiplex PCR; TCRdb stores in-frame clones only, minus some. The table lists some 660,000 clones, about an eighth of them singletons. Sequencing was done on a sample of naive CD4+ T cells from blood. The receptors originated from a man between 18 and 29 years old with type 1 diabetes.

The chain carries TRBV29-1 and TRBJ2-5, with 14 bases aligning to TRBD2. J was trimmed by 5 bases and V by 3 bases; bases with no gene match: 8. Germline lookup yields CDR1 SQVTM and CDR2 ANQGSEA. The CDR3 sequence is 16 residues long. The CDR3 nucleotides are TGCAGCGTTGAGACTAGCGGGGGGGCGCATTGGGAGACCCAGTACTTC. Amino acids: CSVETSGGAHWETQYF.

This rearrangement joins TRBV6-5 to TRBJ2-5, with TRBD1 matching 7 bases. Per the germline V gene, CDR1 is MNHEY and CDR2 is SVGAGI. Trimming cost V 6 bases and J 9 bases; bases outside gene matches: 13. This CDR3 is built from 14 residues. The CDR3 sequence is CASSQGTAVLAQYF. The CDR3 nucleotides are TGTGCCAGCAGCCAAGGGACAGCGGTCTTGGCCCAGTACTTC.

CDR3 region: CASSEAPVQDTQYF. DNA for the CDR3: TGTGCCAGCAGTGAAGCTCCGGTTCAGGATACGCAGTATTTT. The J gene is TRBJ2-3, the V gene TRBV2; D is uncertain. V lost 0 bases, J lost 6 bases, and 10 bases lay in between. CDR1 and CDR2 (germline): SNHLY, FYNNEI. The CDR3 length is 14 residues.

This clone has a handful of counts. V usage is TRBV27 and J usage is TRBJ2-7, with 10 bases matching TRBD2. Germline V gene data show CDR1 as MNHEY and CDR2 as SMNVEV (reference sequence). The CDR3 sequence is 14 residues long. V lost 5 bases and J lost 4; bases outside the gene matches: 5. CDR3 DNA: TGTGCCAGCAGTAAGAGCGGGAGGGGTTACGAGCAGTACTTC. This translates into CASSKSGRGYEQYF.

This clone has a handful of counts. This chain connects TRBV7-2 to TRBJ1-2; D is perhaps TRBD1 (5 bases). V lost 1 base and J 8 bases, leaving 11 bases between the germline ends. CDR1 and CDR2 (germline): SGHTA, FQGNSA. This CDR3 is built from 13 residues. The CDR3 loop reads CASSLVQGAGYTF. As DNA, the CDR3 is TGTGCCAGCAGCTTAGTGCAGGGAGCGGGCTACACCTTC.

The CDR3 sequence: CASSRTGETQYF. The CDR3 nucleotides are TGCGCCAGCAGCCGTACCGGGGAGACCCAGTACTTC. The gene calls are TRBV4-1 and TRBJ2-5; D not resolved. The V gene's germline CDR1 is MGHRA and CDR2 YSYEKL. Trimming stripped 4 bases from V and 5 bases from J, with 8 bases between. The CDR3 totals 12 residues.

There are a few counts of this clone. The rearrangement links TRBV27 to TRBJ2-4; no clear D. The CDR3 totals 13 residues. Trimming took 3 bases from V and 0 from J, leaving 3 bases between them. Looked up from germline, CDR1 is MNHEY and CDR2 is SMNVEV (reference sequence). CDR3 in amino acids: CASSFLAKNIQYF. CDR3 nucleotides: TGTGCCAGCAGTTTCCTAGCCAAAAACATTCAGTACTTC.

In its sample, this clone was seen a few times. The chain links TRBV28 to TRBJ1-1; D call uncertain. Germline assignment: CDR1 MDHEN and CDR2 SYDVKM. V was pared by 5 bases and J by 9 bases, with 19 bases between. The CDR3 is 14 amino acids. The CDR3 spells CASSAPWAVTKAFF. CDR3 DNA sequence: TGTGCCAGCAGTGCCCCTTGGGCTGTGACTAAAGCTTTCTTT.

This clone was seen only a few times. The CDR3 spells CASSPWTGAETQYF. CDR3 DNA: TGTGCCAGTAGTCCCTGGACAGGGGCAGAGACCCAGTACTTC. The rearrangement links TRBV19 to TRBJ2-5, with 9 nucleotides matching TRBD1. Germline V gene data show CDR1 as LNHDA and CDR2 as SQIVND (reference sequence). This CDR3 has 14 amino acids. V lost 5 bases, J lost 4 bases, and 5 bases stayed unmatched.

This clone was observed a single time. The J gene is TRBJ1-1, the V gene TRBV28; 7 bases are shared with TRBD1. Germline-derived CDR1 and CDR2 are MDHEN and SYDVKM. The V and J ends lost 4 bases and 0 bases, in that order; junction bases with no gene match: 8. This CDR3 contains 16 residues. The CDR3 nucleotides are TGTGCCAGCAGTTCCCAGGGGGGGCGGTTGAACACTGAAGCTTTCTTT. It codes for CASSSQGGRLNTEAFF. Full variable domain (rest looked up from reference TRBV28 and TRBJ1-1): DVKVTQSSRYLVKRTGEKVFLECVQDMDHENMFWYRQDPGLGLRLIYFSYDVKMKEKGDIPEGYSVSREKKERFSLILESASTNQTSMYLCASSSQGGRLNTEAFFGQGTRLTVV.

This clone showed up just a few times. V gene TRBV16 combines with J gene TRBJ1-5; 8 bases agree with TRBD1. There are 17 residues in the CDR3. Germline values: CDR1 KGHSY, CDR2 FQNENV. V lost 4 bases to trimming and J lost 0 bases; unmatched junction nucleotides: 8. CDR3 nucleotide sequence: TGTGCCAGCAGCCCCGGACAGGGCTACTATAGCAATCAGCCCCAGCATTTT. It specifies CASSPGQGYYSNQPQHF. Variable domain in full (rest from reference TRBV16 and TRBJ1-5): GEEVAQTPKHLVRGEGQKAKLYCAPIKGHSYVFWYQQVLKNEFKFLISFQNENVFDETGMPKERFSAKCLPNSPCSLEIQATKLEDSAVYFCASSPGQGYYSNQPQHFGDGTRLSIL.

This clone was counted a few times. The V and J genes are TRBV5-4 and TRBJ2-7; TRBD2 aligns across 11 bases. J was trimmed by 4 bases and V by 0 bases; bases with no gene match: 3. The CDR3 extends over 15 amino acids. CDR1 is SGHNT and CDR2 is YYREEE in the germline V gene (reference sequence). CDR3 in DNA: TGTGCCAGCAGCTTGGTGGCTAGCGGGAGGTACGAGCAGTACTTC. It is translated as CASSLVASGRYEQYF.

J is TRBJ2-1 and V is TRBV29-1, with a weak D call TRBD2 (6 bases). There are 14 residues in the CDR3. V was shortened by 6 bases and J by 2 bases, with 14 bases between the two germline ends. The germline V gene has CDR1 SQVTM and CDR2 ANQGSEA. DNA of the CDR3: TGCAGCGTACCATACGGCGGGACCTACAATGAGCAGTTCTTC. It yields the protein CSVPYGGTYNEQFF.

A few counts support this clone. Written as DNA, the CDR3 is TGTGCCAGCAGCCCAGAAGGGCGCGGCCGATCCTACAATGAGCAGTTCTTC. Protein sequence: CASSPEGRGRSYNEQFF. This chain uses TRBV7-2 with TRBJ2-1; D unresolved. Trimming stripped 5 bases from V and 1 base from J, with 18 bases between. The CDR3 has 17 residues. The germline CDR1 and CDR2 sequences are SGHTA and FQGNSA.

The CDR3 DNA follows: TGCGCCAGCAGCTTGGCTTTGGACACTGAAGCTTTCTTT. Translated, it gives CASSLALDTEAFF. The chain combines TRBV5-1 with TRBJ1-1, with D hard to call. The germline gives CDR1 SGHRS, CDR2 YFSETQ. This CDR3 spans 13 amino acids. V lost 0 bases and J 3 bases, leaving 6 bases between the germline ends. Complete variable domain (other parts from reference TRBV5-1 and TRBJ1-1): KAGVTQTPRYLIKTRGQQVTLSCSPISGHRSVSWYQQTPGQGLQFLFEYFSETQRNKGNFPGRFSGRQFSNSRSEMNVSTLELGDSALYLCASSLALDTEAFFGQGTRLTVV.

The V call is TRBV29-1, the J call TRBJ1-5; D is undetermined. V lost 1 base to trimming and J lost 5 bases, with 9 bases between them. Looked up from germline, CDR1 is SQVTM and CDR2 is ANQGSEA. The CDR3 spans 13 residues. The CDR3 bases are TGCAGCGTTGAAGCGGGCAGTGATCAGCCCCAGCATTTT. It translates to CSVEAGSDQPQHF.

The chain couples TRBV28 to TRBJ1-2; a weak D match, TRBD1 (6 bases). The CDR3 length is 13 residues. CDR1 MDHEN and CDR2 SYDVKM come from the germline V gene. V was pared by 7 bases and J by 3 bases, with 12 bases between. Here the CDR3 reads CASTRTVHYGYTF. CDR3 nucleotides: TGTGCCAGCACCCGGACAGTCCACTATGGCTACACCTTC.

This sequence joins TRBV18 and TRBJ2-1, with 9 nucleotides matching TRBD1. Per germline, CDR1 KGHSH and CDR2 LQKENI. V was clipped by 3 bases and J by 4 bases; unmatched bases: 16. The CDR3 is 19 amino acids. CDR3 sequence: CASSPTRVSGTGIYNEQFF. CDR3 DNA: TGTGCCAGCTCACCCACTAGAGTATCGGGGACAGGGATTTACAATGAGCAGTTCTTC.

The chain couples TRBV7-9 to TRBJ1-5, with D possibly TRBD1 on 5 matching bases. Trimming pared 2 bases from V and 7 bases from J, leaving 12 bases between. CDR1 SEHNR and CDR2 FQNEAQ come from the germline V gene (reference sequence). CDR3 size: 14 residues. The CDR3 is CASSLTGTRQPQHF. The CDR3, as DNA: TGTGCCAGCAGCTTAACGGGGACTCGGCAGCCCCAGCATTTT.

This clone was counted a few times. This chain uses TRBV19 with TRBJ1-5, with 7 bases aligning to TRBD1. From germline, CDR1 is LNHDA and CDR2 SQIVND (reference sequence). The V segment lost 8 bases and the J segment 6 bases; nucleotides outside the gene matches: 13. This CDR3 is built from 15 residues. The CDR3: CASVNSGGRPQPQHF. The CDR3 DNA follows: TGTGCCAGTGTCAACTCAGGGGGGCGTCCTCAGCCCCAGCATTTT.

The table lists this clone with a few counts. The rearrangement links TRBV28 to TRBJ2-1; the D call may be TRBD1 or TRBD2 (5 bases each). Germline values: CDR1 MDHEN, CDR2 SYDVKM. This CDR3 has 13 amino acids. V was pared by 2 bases and J by 14 bases, with 16 bases between. CDR3 coding DNA: TGTGCCAGCAGTTTAGGAGTCGAGACAGCGGAGTTCTTC. Translated, it gives CASSLGVETAEFF.

The chain employs TRBV29-1 and TRBJ1-2; D perhaps matches TRBD1 (5 bases). The CDR3 has 13 residues. V dropped 6 bases and J dropped 0 bases, with 11 bases sitting between them. CDR1 and CDR2 (germline): SQVTM, ANQGSEA. The CDR3 nucleotides are TGCAGCGTCGTCAGGGTAGCTAACTATGGCTACACCTTC. It encodes CSVVRVANYGYTF.